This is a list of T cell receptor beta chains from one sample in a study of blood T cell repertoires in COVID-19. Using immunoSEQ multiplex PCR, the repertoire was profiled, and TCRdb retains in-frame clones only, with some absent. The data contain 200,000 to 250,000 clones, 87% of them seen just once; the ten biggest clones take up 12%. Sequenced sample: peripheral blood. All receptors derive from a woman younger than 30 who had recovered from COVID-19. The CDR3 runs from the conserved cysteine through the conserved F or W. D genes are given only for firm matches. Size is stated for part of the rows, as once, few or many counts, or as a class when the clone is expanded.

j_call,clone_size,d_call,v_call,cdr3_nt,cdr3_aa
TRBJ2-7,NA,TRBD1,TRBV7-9,TGTGCCAGCAGCTTAGCTGGGACAGGAGCCTACGAGCAGTACTTC,CASSLAGTGAYEQYF
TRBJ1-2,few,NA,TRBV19,TGTGCCAGTAAGAATAGAACAGCCGACCCCTATGGCTACACCTTC,CASKNRTADPYGYTF
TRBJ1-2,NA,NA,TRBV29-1,TGCAGCGTTGACGGCATTTCAAGGGGTAACTATGGCTACACCTTC,CSVDGISRGNYGYTF
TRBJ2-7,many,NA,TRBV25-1,TGTGCCAGCAGTGAAGGATCTAGTTCCTACGAGCAGTACTTC,CASSEGSSSYEQYF
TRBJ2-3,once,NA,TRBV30,TGTGCCTGGAGTGACTTCCCAGATACGCAGTATTTT,CAWSDFPDTQYF
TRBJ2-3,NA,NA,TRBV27,TGTGCCAGCAGTTTAATGAGCCCAGATACGCAGTATTTT,CASSLMSPDTQYF
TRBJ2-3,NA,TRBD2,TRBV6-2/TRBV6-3,TGTGCCAGCAGTTACTATAGCGGGAGCACAGATACGCAGTATTTT,CASSYYSGSTDTQYF
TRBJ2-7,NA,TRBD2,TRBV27,TGTGCCAGCAGCAGACTAGCGGGAGGGGTTGAATACGAGCAGTACTTC,CASSRLAGGVEYEQYF
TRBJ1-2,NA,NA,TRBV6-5,TGTGCCAGCAGTTCAGGGGACTATGGCTACACCTTC,CASSSGDYGYTF
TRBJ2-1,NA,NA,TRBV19,TGTGCCAGTCGCCGGGAGTACTACAATGAGCAGTTCTTC,CASRREYYNEQFF
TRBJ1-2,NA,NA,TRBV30,TGTGCCTGGAGTGCCTTTCGAGGTAAAAGTTACTATGGCTACACCTTC,CAWSAFRGKSYYGYTF
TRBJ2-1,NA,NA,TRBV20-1,TGCAGTGCTAGTTGGGCTAGCAATGACAATGAGCAGTTCTTC,CSASWASNDNEQFF
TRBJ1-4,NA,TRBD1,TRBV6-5,TGTGCCAGCAGTCGACAGGGTCTGAATGAAAAACTGTTTTTT,CASSRQGLNEKLFF
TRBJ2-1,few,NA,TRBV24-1,TGTGCCACCAGTCGCGGCAGGGGTCCCTACAATGAGCAGTTCTTC,CATSRGRGPYNEQFF
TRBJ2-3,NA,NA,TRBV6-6,TGTGCCAGCAGTTTGGCACAGGGCTTGGGTACAGATACGCAGTATTTT,CASSLAQGLGTDTQYF
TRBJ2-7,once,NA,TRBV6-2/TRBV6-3,TGTGCCAGCAGTACCCACAGGGATCGAGGATACGAGCAGTACTTC,CASSTHRDRGYEQYF
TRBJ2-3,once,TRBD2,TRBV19,TGTGCCAGTAGTACCTTCCCCGGACTAGCGGACACAGATACGCAGTATTTT,CASSTFPGLADTDTQYF
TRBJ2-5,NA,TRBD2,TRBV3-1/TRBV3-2,TGTGCCAGCAGCCAAGACCTTGGGACTAGCGGGAGGGCAGAGACCCAGTACTTC,CASSQDLGTSGRAETQYF
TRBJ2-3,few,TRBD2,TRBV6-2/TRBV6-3,TGTGCCAGCAGTCCGACTAGCGTTGATACGCAGTATTTT,CASSPTSVDTQYF
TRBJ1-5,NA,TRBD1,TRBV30,TGTGCCTGGAGGGACAGGAGCTATAGCAATCAGCCCCAGCATTTT,CAWRDRSYSNQPQHF
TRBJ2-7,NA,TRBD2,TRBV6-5,TGTGCCAGCAGTTACGGACTAGCGGGTAACGAGCAGTACTTC,CASSYGLAGNEQYF
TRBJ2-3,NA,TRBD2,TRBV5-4,TGTGCCAGCAGCTCCCCCCGTATCCAGCGGGAATATGGTGGGGATACGCAGTATTTT,CASSSPRIQREYGGDTQYF
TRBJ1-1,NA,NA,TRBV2,TGTGCCAGCAGTGGGGCAGAAGTACGGATTAGGGAAGCTTTCTTT,CASSGAEVRIREAFF
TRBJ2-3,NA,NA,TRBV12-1,TGTGCCAGCAGCCCCCGGGCGGGGGGGAGGCGATGGGCAGATACGCAGTATTTT,CASSPRAGGRRWADTQYF
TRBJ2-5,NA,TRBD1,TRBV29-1,TGCAGCTTGGCGACAGGGGGCCAGACCCAGTACTTC,CSLATGGQTQYF
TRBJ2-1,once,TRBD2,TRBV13,TGTGCCAGTCAAGCGGGAGTAGTCCCCTACAATGAGCAGTTCTTC,CASQAGVVPYNEQFF
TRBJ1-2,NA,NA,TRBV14,TGTGCCAGCAGCCAAATCAACACCTGGGGACTCTATGGCTACACCTTC,CASSQINTWGLYGYTF
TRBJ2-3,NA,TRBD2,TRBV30,TGTGCCTGGAGTGTACAGTTGGGAGGGAGGTATGATACGCAGTATTTT,CAWSVQLGGRYDTQYF
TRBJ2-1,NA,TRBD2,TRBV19,TGTGCCAGTAGTATCCAGGCTAGCGGTGAGCAGTTCTTC,CASSIQASGEQFF
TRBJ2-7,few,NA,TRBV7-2,TGTGCCAGCAGCTTGCTCAGGGGGGACGAGCAGTACTTC,CASSLLRGDEQYF
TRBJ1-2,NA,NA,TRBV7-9,TGTGCCAGCAGCCCCGCAGGGATCTATGGCTACACCTTC,CASSPAGIYGYTF
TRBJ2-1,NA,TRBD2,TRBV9,TGTGCCAGCAGCGTCGCCCTAGCGGGATCATACAATGAGCAGTTCTTC,CASSVALAGSYNEQFF
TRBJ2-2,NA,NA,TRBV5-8,TGTGCCAGCAGGAGCGGGTTCGGGGAGCTGTTTTTT,CASRSGFGELFF
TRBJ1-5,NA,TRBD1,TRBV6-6,TGTGCCAGCACAACCGACAGGGGGTTGAATCAGCCCCAGCATTTT,CASTTDRGLNQPQHF
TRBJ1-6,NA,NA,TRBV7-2,TGTGCCAGCACCCCAACAGGGACGCCGAGCTCCTATAATTCACCCCTCCACTTT,CASTPTGTPSSYNSPLHF
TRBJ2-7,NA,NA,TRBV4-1,TGCGCCAGCAGCCGCGAGTTGAGCTCCTACGAGCAGTACTTC,CASSRELSSYEQYF
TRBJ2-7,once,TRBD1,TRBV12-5,TGTGCTAGTGGTTGGATACAGGGGGCATATTACGAGCAGTACTTC,CASGWIQGAYYEQYF
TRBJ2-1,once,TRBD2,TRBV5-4,TGTGCCAGCAGCCCGGGACTAGGTGAGCAGTTCTTC,CASSPGLGEQFF
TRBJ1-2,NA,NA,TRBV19,TGTGCCAGTAGTCCCATGACAGCTAACTATGGCTACACCTTC,CASSPMTANYGYTF
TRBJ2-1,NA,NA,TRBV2,TGTGCCAGCAGTGCCTCCCCTATGAATGAGCAGTTCTTC,CASSASPMNEQFF
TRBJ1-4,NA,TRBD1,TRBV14,TGTGCCAGCAGCCAGTACTCCGGGACAGGGAATGAAAAACTGTTTTTT,CASSQYSGTGNEKLFF
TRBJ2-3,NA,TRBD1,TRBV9,TGTGCCAGCAGCGTAACCGGGACAGGGCTGGATACGCAGTATTTT,CASSVTGTGLDTQYF
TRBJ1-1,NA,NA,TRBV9,TGTGCCAGCGGAGACGACGGGTTGGCCACTGAAGCTTTCTTT,CASGDDGLATEAFF
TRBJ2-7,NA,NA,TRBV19,TGTGCCAGTAGTGGCGGGTCCTCCTACGAGCAGTACTTC,CASSGGSSYEQYF
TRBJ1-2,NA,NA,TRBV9,TGTGCCAGCAGCGTGGGGGGTGGTTATGGCTACACCTTC,CASSVGGGYGYTF
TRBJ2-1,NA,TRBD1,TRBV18,TGTGCCAGCTCCCATGGACAGGGGGAACTCGGTGAGCAGTTCTTC,CASSHGQGELGEQFF
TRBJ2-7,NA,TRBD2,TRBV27,TGTGCCAGCAGTTTGGGCGGGAGTAGTTTCTACGAGCAGTACTTC,CASSLGGSSFYEQYF
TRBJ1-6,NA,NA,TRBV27,TGTGCCAGCAGTTTAAAAGGGGACAACCGTCGGAATTCACCCCTCCACTTT,CASSLKGDNRRNSPLHF
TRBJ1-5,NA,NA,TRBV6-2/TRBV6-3,TGTGCCAGCAGTCCGCCAGTTTGGCCCCAGCATTTT,CASSPPVWPQHF
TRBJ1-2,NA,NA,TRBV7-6,TGTGCCAGCAGCCTACACCAGGATGGCTACACCTTC,CASSLHQDGYTF
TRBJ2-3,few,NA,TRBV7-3,TGTGCCAGCAGTCCTCCCGGTGCAGATACGCAGTATTTT,CASSPPGADTQYF
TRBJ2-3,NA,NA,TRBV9,TGTGCCAGCAGCGGACGGGAGTTGACAGATACGCAGTATTTT,CASSGRELTDTQYF
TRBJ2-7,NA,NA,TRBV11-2,TGTGCCAGCAGCTTAGTTGAGGAGAAGCAGTACTTC,CASSLVEEKQYF
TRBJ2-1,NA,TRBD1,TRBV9,TGTGCCAGCAGCGTTAGGACAGGGGGCTACAATGAGCAGTTCTTC,CASSVRTGGYNEQFF
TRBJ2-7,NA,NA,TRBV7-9,TGTGCCAGCAGCTTACCCGGGGACTCCTACGAGCAGTACTTC,CASSLPGDSYEQYF
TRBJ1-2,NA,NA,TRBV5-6,TGTGCCAGCAGCTATCCAGGGCATGGCTACACCTTC,CASSYPGHGYTF
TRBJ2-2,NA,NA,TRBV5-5,TGTGCCAGCAGGCCGAGCACCGGGTTGGCGACCGGGGAGCTGTTTTTT,CASRPSTGLATGELFF
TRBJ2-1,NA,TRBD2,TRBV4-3,TGCGCCAGCAGCCAAGAAACCCGACTAGCGGCTAGGGAGGAGCAGTTCTTC,CASSQETRLAAREEQFF